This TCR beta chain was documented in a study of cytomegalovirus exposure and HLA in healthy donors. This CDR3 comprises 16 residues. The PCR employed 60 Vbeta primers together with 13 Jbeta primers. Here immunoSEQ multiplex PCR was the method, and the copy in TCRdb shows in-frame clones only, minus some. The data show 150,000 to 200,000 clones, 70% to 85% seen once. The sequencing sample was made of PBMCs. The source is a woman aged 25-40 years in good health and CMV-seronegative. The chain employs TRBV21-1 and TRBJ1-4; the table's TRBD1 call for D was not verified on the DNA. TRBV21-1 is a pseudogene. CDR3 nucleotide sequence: TGTGCCAGCAGCGTTTTTAAACTGGACAGAGATGAAAAACTGTTTTTT. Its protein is CASSVFKLDRDEKLFF.